These 32 T cell receptor beta chains share one sample of origin, sequenced in a study of ipilimumab plus nivolumab after autologous stem cell transplantation. Here immunoSEQ multiplex PCR was the method, and the copy in TCRdb shows in-frame clones only, minus some. The sample consists of about 16,000 clones, roughly four fifths of them appearing once. Sequenced here: PBMCs, sampled in a trial of ipilimumab plus nivolumab as post-transplant consolidation. These receptors were obtained from a male donor with diffuse large B-cell lymphoma.

The V gene is TRBV6-6, the J gene TRBJ1-1, with 7 bases lining up with TRBD1. The CDR3 extends over 14 amino acids. In germline, CDR1 is MNHNY, CDR2 SVGAGI (reference sequence). V gave up 2 bases and J gave up 3 bases; unmatched junction bases: 3. CDR3 sequence: CASSYGDSYTEAFF. Here the CDR3 DNA reads TGTGCCAGCAGTTACGGGGACAGTTACACTGAAGCTTTCTTT.

The rearrangement joins TRBV19 to TRBJ2-5, with 9 bases identical to TRBD2. Judging by the DNA end, TRBJ2-7 fits better; the J call may be wrong. In germline, CDR1 is LNHDA, CDR2 SQIVND (reference sequence). This CDR3 has 16 residues. The CDR3 coding sequence is TGTGCCAGTAGTCTATTTAGCGGGGGAGTCTCCTACGAGCAGTACTTC. This gives the protein CASSLFSGGVSYEQYF.

The gene calls are TRBV11-2 and TRBJ2-1; D might be TRBD2 (5 bases). CDR3 length: 11 residues. The germline CDR1 and CDR2 sequences are SGHAT and FQNNGV. V lost 4 bases, J lost 12 bases, and 10 bases lay in between. The CDR3 is CASSSGVGQFF. DNA for the CDR3: TGTGCCAGCAGCTCCGGGGTTGGGCAGTTCTTC.

The rearrangement joins TRBV7-9 to TRBJ2-5; D uncertain. Trimming removed 5 bases from V and 2 bases from J, with 12 bases in between. Germline V CDR1 and CDR2: SEHNR, FQNEAQ (reference sequence). This CDR3 has 14 amino acids. The CDR3 region has the DNA TGTGCCAGCAGCCATATTCACACGCAAGAGACCCAGTACTTC. It specifies CASSHIHTQETQYF.

Concerning this clone itself: Its ends do not fully match the called genes, so a read error is possible. The chain employs TRBV7-7 and TRBJ2-7; no firm D call. This CDR3 is built from 14 residues. Germline CDR1 SSHAT, CDR2 FNYEAQ (reference sequence). CDR3: CASSLTESSYEQYF. For the CDR3, the DNA is TGTGCTAGCAGCCTAACAGAAAGCTCCTACGAGCAGTACTTC.

This clone was found a few times. V gene TRBV5-1 combines with J gene TRBJ1-6; 10 bases map to TRBD1. Germline CDR1 is SGHRS and CDR2 is YFSETQ. Unmatched junction bases numbered 9, after V lost 4 bases and J lost 8 bases. The CDR3 contains 16 residues. This CDR3 reads CASSPRTGGIDSPLHF. As DNA, the CDR3 is TGCGCCAGCAGCCCCCGGACAGGGGGTATAGATTCACCCCTCCACTTT.

The J gene is TRBJ2-3, the V gene TRBV15, with a weak D call TRBD1 (6 bases). Per germline, CDR1 LNHNV and CDR2 YYDKDF (reference sequence). The CDR3 sequence is 16 residues long. V lost 5 bases, J lost 5 bases, and 20 bases lay in between. The CDR3 is CATSPRGSELIDTQYF. In nucleotides, the CDR3 is TGTGCCACCAGCCCAAGGGGGTCGGAGCTTATAGATACGCAGTATTTT.

This sequence joins TRBV28 and TRBJ1-2; D not resolved. Per germline, CDR1 MDHEN and CDR2 SYDVKM. Deletions cut 4 bases from V and 12 bases from J, with 15 bases between. CDR3 length equals 12 residues. CDR3 DNA: TGTGCCAGCAGTTCGTCCCGCCTCGGAGACACCTTC. Residues: CASSSSRLGDTF.

A remark on this clone: Germline is not matched at one junction end, which may reflect a read error. Other DNA sequences in this specimen translate into the identical CDR3. The chain carries TRBV7-9 and TRBJ1-5; 9 bases map to TRBD1. This CDR3 contains 14 residues. Per germline, CDR1 SEHNR and CDR2 FQNEAQ (reference sequence). CDR3 in DNA: TGTGCCAGCAGCCCCGGACAGGGGTATCAGCCCCAACATTTT. It codes for CASSPGQGYQPQHF.

This rearrangement joins TRBV5-4 to TRBJ2-2, with D tentatively TRBD1 (6 bases). Germline V lookup: CDR1 SGHNT, CDR2 YYREEE (reference sequence). The CDR3 length is 15 residues. Trimming took off 4 bases at V and 1 base at J, with 11 bases between the two ends. The CDR3 here is CASSDTGKNTGELFF. As DNA, the CDR3 is TGTGCCAGCAGCGATACAGGGAAGAACACCGGGGAGCTGTTTTTT.

This rearrangement joins TRBV9 to TRBJ2-5; D is possibly TRBD1 (5 bases). CDR1 is SGDLS and CDR2 is YYNGEE in the germline V gene. Trimming cost V 4 bases and J 5 bases, with 18 bases left between them. The CDR3 spans 15 residues. In nucleotides, the CDR3 is TGTGCCAGCAGCCGGACATTCTCGGTCTTCGAGACCCAGTACTTC. Amino acid sequence: CASSRTFSVFETQYF.

V gene TRBV28 combines with J gene TRBJ2-3; D gene ambiguous. Deletions cut 6 bases from V and 1 base from J, with 11 bases between. The CDR3 totals 14 residues. In germline, CDR1 is MDHEN, CDR2 SYDVKM. DNA of the CDR3: TGTGCCAGCAGGGCCGTCGGCGGCACAGATACGCAGTATTTT. Translated: CASRAVGGTDTQYF.

The rearrangement links TRBV5-4 to TRBJ2-1; D gene uncertain. Trimming removed 3 bases at V and 4 bases at J, with 5 bases between. CDR1 SGHNT and CDR2 YYREEE come from the germline V gene (reference sequence). CDR3 length: 12 residues. CDR3 bases: TGTGCCAGCAGCTCCCGATACAATGAGCAGTTCTTC. It yields the protein CASSSRYNEQFF. Together with reference TRBV5-4 and TRBJ2-1, the CDR3 gives the full variable domain: ETGVTQSPTHLIKTRGQQVTLRCSSQSGHNTVSWYQQALGQGPQFIFQYYREEENGRGNFPPRFSGLQFPNYSSELNVNALELDDSALYLCASSSRYNEQFFGPGTRLTVL.

The rearrangement joins TRBV6-5 to TRBJ1-4, with D possibly being TRBD1 (5 bases). V lost 6 bases and J 7 bases, leaving 15 bases between the germline ends. Germline values: CDR1 MNHEY, CDR2 SVGAGI. This CDR3 has 14 amino acids. The CDR3 sequence: CASSPSEGSEKLFF. The CDR3 DNA is TGTGCCAGCAGCCCCTCGGAGGGGAGTGAAAAACTGTTTTTT.

This chain joins TRBV7-8 and TRBJ2-3; D remains unclear. V was pared by 2 bases and J by 4 bases, with 13 bases between. Germline V gene data show CDR1 as SGHVS and CDR2 as FQNEAQ. CDR3 length: 15 amino acids. CDR3: CASSLIVTVPDTQYF. DNA of the CDR3: TGTGCCAGCAGCTTAATTGTTACGGTCCCAGATACGCAGTATTTT.

This chain uses TRBV6-1 with TRBJ2-1, with TRBD1 matching over 8 bases. V lost 1 base to trimming and J lost 9 bases; unmatched junction nucleotides: 5. CDR1 MNHNS and CDR2 SASEGT come from the germline V gene. The CDR3 is 14 amino acids. The CDR3 protein is CASSEVDRGTEQFF. The CDR3 nucleotides are TGTGCCAGCAGTGAAGTCGACAGGGGTACTGAGCAGTTCTTC.

CDR3 in amino acids: CASSSRTGYEQYF. Here the CDR3 DNA reads TGTGCCAGCAGCTCCAGGACTGGATACGAGCAGTACTTC. The chain links TRBV5-5 to TRBJ2-7; possibly TRBD2 for D (5 bases). The V end lost 3 bases, the J end lost 4 bases, and 11 bases lay between the germline ends. The CDR3 is 13 residues long. Germline V lookup: CDR1 SGHKS, CDR2 YYEKEE (reference sequence).

As concerns this clone: The sample carries other DNA sequences with the same CDR3. V usage is TRBV7-3 and J usage is TRBJ2-1, with TRBD2 identical over 9 bases. The V gene's germline CDR1 is SGHTA and CDR2 FQGTGA. The CDR3 spans 15 residues. Trimming cost V 2 bases and J 4 bases; bases outside gene matches: 3. CDR3 bases: TGTGCCAGCAGCTTATCAGCGGGGGGTTACAATGAGCAGTTCTTC. Translated, it gives CASSLSAGGYNEQFF.

The chain carries TRBV5-1 and TRBJ2-5; 9 bases line up with TRBD2. Trimming at V came to 0 bases and at J to 4 bases, leaving 4 bases not matched to a gene. CDR1 is SGHRS and CDR2 is YFSETQ in the germline V gene. The CDR3 sequence is 15 residues long. The CDR3 nucleotides read TGCGCCAGCAGCTTGGGGACTAGCGTTCGAGAGACCCAGTACTTC. This codes for CASSLGTSVRETQYF. The full variable domain, completed using reference TRBV5-1 and TRBJ2-5, is KAGVTQTPRYLIKTRGQQVTLSCSPISGHRSVSWYQQTPGQGLQFLFEYFSETQRNKGNFPGRFSGRQFSNSRSEMNVSTLELGDSALYLCASSLGTSVRETQYFGPGTRLLVL.

This clone was detected only a few times. The chain has TRBV9 and TRBJ1-2, with a possible D match to TRBD1 (5 bases). Per germline, CDR1 SGDLS and CDR2 YYNGEE. V lost 4 bases and J 7 bases, leaving 11 bases between the germline ends. The CDR3 has 12 amino acids. The CDR3 bases are TGTGCCAGCAGCACGGGACCAGGTGGCTACACCTTC. This sequence encodes CASSTGPGGYTF.

CDR3 sequence: CASSSKPDRGLNEQFF. The CDR3 DNA reads as TGCGCCAGCAGCTCCAAACCGGACAGGGGGCTCAATGAGCAGTTCTTC. The chain recombines TRBV5-1 with TRBJ2-1, with TRBD1 matching over 11 bases. The V and J ends lost 3 bases and 6 bases, in that order; junction bases with no gene match: 8. This CDR3 has 16 amino acids. Germline CDR1 and CDR2: SGHRS and YFSETQ.

The chain links TRBV6-6 to TRBJ2-1; maybe TRBD2 (6 bases). Trimming took off 2 bases at V and 1 base at J, with 12 bases between the two ends. Germline loops: CDR1 MNHNY, CDR2 SVGAGI (reference sequence). This CDR3 comprises 16 residues. As DNA, the CDR3 is TGTGCCAGCAGTTACGTCGCGGGATCTTCCTACAATGAGCAGTTCTTC. Its protein product is CASSYVAGSSYNEQFF.

The chain couples TRBV5-1 to TRBJ1-1, with D possibly being TRBD1 (6 bases). CDR3 length: 14 amino acids. V lost 4 bases to trimming and J lost 4 bases, with 14 bases between them. In germline, CDR1 is SGHRS, CDR2 YFSETQ. CDR3 region: CASSGTGQGTEAFF. The CDR3, as DNA: TGCGCCAGCAGCGGAACAGGGCAGGGCACTGAAGCTTTCTTT.

This rearrangement joins TRBV5-5 to TRBJ2-4; the match to TRBD2 covers 9 bases. CDR1 and CDR2 from the germline V gene are SGHKS and YYEKEE (reference sequence). The J segment lost 1 base and the V segment lost 0 bases, leaving 8 bases of the junction unmatched. CDR3 length equals 18 residues. This CDR3 is CASSLGTSAAVAKNIQYF. The CDR3 DNA reads TGTGCCAGCAGCTTGGGGACTAGCGCCGCTGTGGCCAAAAACATTCAGTACTTC.

This rearrangement joins TRBV2 to TRBJ1-6; maybe TRBD1 (5 bases). CDR1 is SNHLY and CDR2 is FYNNEI in the germline V gene. V lost 6 bases and J lost 0, with 12 bases in between. The CDR3 spans 16 residues. The CDR3 sequence is CASRADTSSYNSPLHF. CDR3 nucleotide sequence: TGTGCCAGCAGGGCGGACACAAGCTCCTATAATTCACCCCTCCACTTT.

This sequence joins TRBV16 and TRBJ2-3; D remains ambiguous. The ends were cut back, 4 bases at V and 4 bases at J, with 9 bases in the middle. The length of the CDR3 is 13 residues. CDR1 KGHSY and CDR2 FQNENV come from the germline V gene. The CDR3 DNA sequence: TGTGCCAGCAGCCCCTCGGGCGCAGATACGCAGTATTTT. Translating it yields CASSPSGADTQYF.

This clone has just a few counts. J is TRBJ1-2 and V is TRBV7-2; TRBD1 might be the D (5 bases). Trimming removed 5 bases from V and 3 bases from J, with 10 bases in between. Germline V gene sequence: CDR1 SGHTA, CDR2 FQGNSA. The length of the CDR3 is 13 residues. In DNA, the CDR3 is TGTGCCAGCAGCCCACGACAGCACTATGGCTACACCTTC. Its protein product is CASSPRQHYGYTF.

The chain carries TRBV5-1 and TRBJ1-1; TRBD1 matches 8 bases. Germline CDR1 reads SGHRS; CDR2 reads YFSETQ. This CDR3 comprises 15 residues. With V trimmed by 4 bases and J by 1 base, 6 bases remained unmatched. In DNA form, the CDR3 reads TGCGCCAGCAGCCCTCAGGGACAGGAGAACACTGAAGCTTTCTTT. Translating gives CASSPQGQENTEAFF. Using reference TRBV5-1 and TRBJ1-1 for the parts outside the CDR3, the full variable domain is KAGVTQTPRYLIKTRGQQVTLSCSPISGHRSVSWYQQTPGQGLQFLFEYFSETQRNKGNFPGRFSGRQFSNSRSEMNVSTLELGDSALYLCASSPQGQENTEAFFGQGTRLTVV.

The V and J genes are TRBV28 and TRBJ1-6; 8 bases match TRBD1. Germline CDR1 and CDR2: MDHEN and SYDVKM. This CDR3 has 14 amino acids. Germline trimming cut 5 bases from V and 10 bases from J; bases unmatched to any gene: 7. The DNA for the CDR3 is TGTGCCAGCAGTGAGACAGGGGAGAGCTCACCCCTCCACTTT. This gives the protein CASSETGESSPLHF.

V usage is TRBV11-1 and J usage is TRBJ2-5; 9 bases match TRBD2. Germline V gene sequence: CDR1 SGHAT, CDR2 FQDESV (reference sequence). The CDR3 sequence is 14 residues long. V trimming: 3 bases; J trimming: 7 bases; junction bases outside the gene matches: 6. The CDR3 sequence: CASSFRGGDTTQYF. Written as DNA, the CDR3 is TGTGCCAGCAGCTTTCGCGGGGGGGATACGACCCAGTACTTC.

The CDR3 coding sequence is TGTGCCAGTACCCCCGGGACAGGGAGAGGCTACACCTTC. This sequence encodes CASTPGTGRGYTF. The V gene is TRBV19, the J gene TRBJ1-2, with 9 bases identical to TRBD1. Trimming cost V 7 bases and J 8 bases; bases outside gene matches: 8. The germline CDR1 and CDR2 sequences are LNHDA and SQIVND (reference sequence). The CDR3 is 13 amino acids.

The chain carries TRBV7-9 and TRBJ2-7; 9 bases match TRBD1. This CDR3 comprises 16 residues. In germline, CDR1 is SEHNR, CDR2 FQNEAQ (reference sequence). The V and J ends lost 3 bases and 2 bases, in that order; junction bases with no gene match: 8. DNA of the CDR3: TGTGCCAGCAGCTTCTACTCCGGGACAGGGCCCTACGAGCAGTACTTC. This encodes CASSFYSGTGPYEQYF.